This T cell receptor beta chain was sequenced during a study of T cells in Graves' hyperthyroidism and ophthalmopathy. Study-level results: Blood also showed most of the thyroid clonotypes that were expanded above 0.001.

Trimming took off 7 bases at V and 3 bases at J, with 14 bases between the two ends. This CDR3 spans 14 amino acids. This clonotype occurred many times. Its antigen is as yet unknown. Amplification yielded TCR beta CDR3 regions, with RNA transcripts as the source. With the HTBI primer set, the TCR CDR3 went through a first round of RT-PCR. TCRdb ran MiXCR on the multiplex PCR reads and lists one entry per CDR3 protein. The data show approximately 420,000 distinct CDR3 sequences, approximately 15% seen once. The sequence was collected from a woman between 25 and 40 years old with Graves' hyperthyroidism. The J gene is TRBJ2-3, the V gene TRBV12-3 or TRBV12-4, with TRBD2 as a possible D gene (5 bases). Sequenced material: blood. Here the CDR3 DNA reads TGTGCCAGCATGGCCGCCAGCGGAACAGATACGCAGTATTTT. It codes for CASMAASGTDTQYF.